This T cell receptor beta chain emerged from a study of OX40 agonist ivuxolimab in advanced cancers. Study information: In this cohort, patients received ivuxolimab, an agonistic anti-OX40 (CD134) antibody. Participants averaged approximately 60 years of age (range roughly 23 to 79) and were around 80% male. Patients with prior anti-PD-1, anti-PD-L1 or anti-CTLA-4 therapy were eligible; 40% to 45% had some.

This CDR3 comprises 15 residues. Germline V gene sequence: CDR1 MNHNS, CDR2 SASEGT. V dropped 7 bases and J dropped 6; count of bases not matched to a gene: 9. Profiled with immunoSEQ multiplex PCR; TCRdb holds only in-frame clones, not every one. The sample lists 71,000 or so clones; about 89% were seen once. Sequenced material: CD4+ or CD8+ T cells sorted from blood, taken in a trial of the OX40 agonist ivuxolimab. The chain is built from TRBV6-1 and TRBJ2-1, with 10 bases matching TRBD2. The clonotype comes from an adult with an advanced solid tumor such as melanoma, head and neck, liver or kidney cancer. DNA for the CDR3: TGTGCCAGCACAGGACTAGCGGTGCAAACCAATGAGCAGTTCTTC. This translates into CASTGLAVQTNEQFF.